This T cell receptor beta chain was captured in a study of regulatory T cells in long-lasting Graves disease. The study's findings and limits: Persistent disease samples used TRBV28, TRBJ1-2 and TRBJ2-5 preferentially. TCR diversity in persistent Graves' patients was below that of newly diagnosed ones.

Time point here: persistent/refractory GD, antithyroid drugs over 5 years with positive TRAb. Construction of the TCR library relied on RNA isolated from PBMCs. Remarks on this clonotype: Its specificity is not known. A much larger clone lies a single base off, so this may be a read error.

The V segment lost 5 bases and the J segment 7 bases; nucleotides outside the gene matches: 4. The CDR3 covers 12 residues. CDR1 and CDR2 (germline): DFQATT, SNEGSKA (reference sequence). The TCR beta library used iRepertoire HTBI primers with Arm-PCR amplification of CDR3. In TCRdb, the multiplex PCR reads were re-called with MiXCR into one record per CDR3 protein. The repertoire holds 420,000 or so distinct CDR3 sequences, with 23% as singletons. The TCR sequence derives from a female donor with Graves disease. The chain links TRBV20-1 to TRBJ2-7; TRBD2 matches 11 bases. The specimen comprised peripheral blood mononuclear cells (PBMCs), sampled when the disease was refractory, from a patient treated with antithyroid drugs. Here the CDR3 reads CSAPTSGAEQYF. Written as DNA, the CDR3 is TGCAGTGCTCCGACTAGCGGGGCTGAGCAGTACTTC.